This T cell receptor beta chain was observed in a study of T cell changes during pregnancy in multiple sclerosis. Method: immunoSEQ multiplex PCR; TCRdb's copy keeps in-frame clones and lacks some. Of 70,000 to 100,000 clones detected, 94% appear once; the ten largest clones hold less than 2.5%. The sequencing used peripheral blood, collected in the third trimester of pregnancy. The receptor was derived from a female donor with multiple sclerosis, enrolled in a pregnancy study.

The CDR3 region has the DNA TGCGCCAGCAGCGCCCTCCCGGGACAGGGGTACGAGCAGTACTTC. Translating gives CASSALPGQGYEQYF. This sequence joins TRBV5-1 and TRBJ2-7; TRBD1 agrees at 10 bases. The CDR3 length is 15 residues. The germline CDR1 and CDR2 sequences are SGHRS and YFSETQ. With 4 bases clipped from V and 4 bases from J, the junction kept 8 bases outside the gene matches.